What follows is one T cell receptor beta chain and its context. The source of the sample is a study of blood T cell repertoires in COVID-19. Study-wide background: COVID-19 samples from acute and convalescent phases originated in the United States, Italy and Spain.

Enrolled through a virtual design, the participants were between roughly 18 and 90 years of age and came from about two dozen US areas. Profiled with immunoSEQ multiplex PCR; TCRdb holds only in-frame clones, not every one. Found here are fewer than 500,000 clones, approximately 90% of them singletons; the top ten hold around 1.8%. The CDR3 runs to 15 residues. Germline-derived CDR1 and CDR2 are MDHEN and SYDVKM. V gave up 5 bases and J gave up 5 bases; unmatched junction bases: 11. The sequence was obtained from a young woman with acute COVID-19. J is TRBJ1-1 and V is TRBV28; 7 bases fit TRBD1. Sequenced sample: PBMCs or T cells enriched from blood (not recorded which). CDR3 in amino acids: CASSPGGSPRTEAFF. In DNA, the CDR3 is TGTGCCAGCAGTCCAGGGGGGTCACCGAGGACTGAAGCTTTCTTT.